The clone carrying this T cell receptor (beta chain) was found a few times. This record comes from a study of blood T cell repertoires in COVID-19. Study context: Specimens from acute and convalescent COVID-19 originated in the United States, Italy and Spain. PBMCs, B-cell-depleted T cells, or T cells provided the cDNA or gDNA that made up the material.

CDR3 size: 19 residues. CDR1 is SEHNR, CDR2 FQNEAQ, per germline (reference sequence). The trim removed 0 bases at V and 3 bases at J, leaving 13 bases unmatched. Original handling: Reference gene primer amplification gave estimated nucleated cell counts. Sequenced by immunoSEQ multiplex PCR; TCRdb stores in-frame clones only, minus some. From that table come the V and J calls and clone size; the DNA was used to work out D and trimming. In the table there are roughly 130,000 clones, roughly 75% of which are singletons. This clonotype originated in a man between 60 and 70 years old with active or convalescent COVID-19. Sequenced material: peripheral blood. The rearrangement links TRBV7-9 to TRBJ2-5; 10 nucleotides match TRBD2. The CDR3 coding sequence is TGTGCCAGCAGCTTAGCGCCCCGGACTAGCGGTGACCCGAAAGAGACCCAGTACTTC. It yields the protein CASSLAPRTSGDPKETQYF.